This T cell receptor beta chain was sequenced for a study of CD8+ T cells in alopecia areata. Study-level results: Amid tofacitinib therapy, many expanded lesional clones stayed present in scalp and blood.

This CDR3 contains 13 residues. Between the trimmed V and J ends, which lost 7 bases and 4 bases, there was a span of 10 bases. The germline V gene encodes CDR1 SNHLY and CDR2 FYNNEI. Extraction of RNA preceded its reverse transcription into cDNA, which served as the sequencing template. Here immunoSEQ multiplex PCR was the method, and the copy in TCRdb shows in-frame clones only, minus some. The table shows some 180,000 clones, with about 53% occurring only once. With respect to this clone: Its target is unknown.

The treatment here: oral pan-JAK inhibitor, 5-10 mg twice daily. The material sequenced was CD8+ T cells sorted from blood, taken at week 24, from a patient treated with tofacitinib. This sequence joins TRBV2 and TRBJ2-2; D remains ambiguous. This clonotype was obtained from a human donor with alopecia areata. The CDR3 loop reads CASIGGGTGELFF. CDR3 DNA sequence: TGTGCCAGCATCGGCGGCGGCACCGGGGAGCTGTTTTTT.